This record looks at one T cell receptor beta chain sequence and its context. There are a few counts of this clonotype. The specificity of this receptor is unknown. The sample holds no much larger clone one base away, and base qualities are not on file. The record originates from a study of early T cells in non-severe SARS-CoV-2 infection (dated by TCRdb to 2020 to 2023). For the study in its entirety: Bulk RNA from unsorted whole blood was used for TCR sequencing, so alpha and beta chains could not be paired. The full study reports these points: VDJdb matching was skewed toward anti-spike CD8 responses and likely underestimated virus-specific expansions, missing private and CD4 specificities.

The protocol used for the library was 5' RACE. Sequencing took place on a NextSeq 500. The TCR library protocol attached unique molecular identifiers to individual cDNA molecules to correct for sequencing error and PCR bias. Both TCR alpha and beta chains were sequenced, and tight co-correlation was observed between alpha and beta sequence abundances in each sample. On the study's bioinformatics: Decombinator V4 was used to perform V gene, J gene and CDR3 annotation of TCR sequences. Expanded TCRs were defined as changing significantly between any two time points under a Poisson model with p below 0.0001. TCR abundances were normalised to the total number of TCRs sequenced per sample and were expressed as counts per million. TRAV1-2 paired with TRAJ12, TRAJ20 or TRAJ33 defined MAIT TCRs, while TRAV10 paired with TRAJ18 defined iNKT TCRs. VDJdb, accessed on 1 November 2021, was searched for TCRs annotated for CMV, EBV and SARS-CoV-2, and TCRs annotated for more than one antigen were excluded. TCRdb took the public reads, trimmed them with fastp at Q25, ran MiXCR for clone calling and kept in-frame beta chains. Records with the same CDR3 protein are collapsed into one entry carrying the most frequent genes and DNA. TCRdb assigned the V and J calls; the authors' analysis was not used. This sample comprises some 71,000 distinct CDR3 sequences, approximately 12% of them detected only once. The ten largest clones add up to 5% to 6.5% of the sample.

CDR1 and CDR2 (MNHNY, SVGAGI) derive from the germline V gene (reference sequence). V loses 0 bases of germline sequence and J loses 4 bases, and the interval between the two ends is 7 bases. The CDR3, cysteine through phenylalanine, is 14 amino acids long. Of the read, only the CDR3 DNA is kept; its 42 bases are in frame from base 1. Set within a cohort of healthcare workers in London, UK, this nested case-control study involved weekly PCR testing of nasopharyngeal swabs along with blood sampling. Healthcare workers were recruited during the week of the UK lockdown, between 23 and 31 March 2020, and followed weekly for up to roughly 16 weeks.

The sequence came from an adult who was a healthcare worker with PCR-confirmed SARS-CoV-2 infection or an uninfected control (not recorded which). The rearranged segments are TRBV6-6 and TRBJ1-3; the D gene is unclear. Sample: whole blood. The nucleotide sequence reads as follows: TGTGCCAGCAGTTACTCAGGTTTCGGAAACACCATATATTTT. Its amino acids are CASSYSGFGNTIYF.